Below are 14 T cell receptor beta chains sequenced from a single sample in a study of T cell responses to AZD1222 COVID-19 vaccine. TCRdb's table, derived via immunoSEQ multiplex PCR, lists solely in-frame clones and lacks some. The sample shows 60,000 to 100,000 clones, 87% of them seen only once. The source was peripheral blood, collected on day 0 of AZD1222 vaccination. The receptors derive from an adult in good health.

The V and J genes are TRBV5-1 and TRBJ2-5, with 10 bases lining up with TRBD2. Germline V gene lookup returns CDR1 SGHRS and CDR2 YFSETQ. CDR3 length equals 16 residues. The V segment lost 3 bases and the J segment 0 bases; nucleotides outside the gene matches: 5. The CDR3 nucleotides read TGCGCCAGCAGCTCGGGGGGACTAGCGCACCAAGAGACCCAGTACTTC. Protein product: CASSSGGLAHQETQYF.

The rearrangement joins TRBV7-9 to TRBJ1-1; the match to TRBD1 covers 7 bases. The ends lost 2 bases at V and 4 bases at J; junction bases unmatched: 10. The germline V gene has CDR1 SEHNR and CDR2 FQNEAQ (reference sequence). This CDR3 is built from 16 residues. CDR3: CASSLIVGQGGTEAFF. The CDR3 coding sequence is TGTGCCAGCAGCTTAATCGTCGGGCAGGGGGGCACTGAAGCTTTCTTT. Filled out from reference TRBV7-9 and TRBJ1-1, the complete variable domain reads DTGVSQNPRHKITKRGQNVTFRCDPISEHNRLYWYRQTLGQGPEFLTYFQNEAQLEKSRLLSDRFSAERPKGSFSTLEIQRTEQGDSAMYLCASSLIVGQGGTEAFFGQGTRLTVV.

The J gene is TRBJ2-1, the V gene TRBV6-1, with D possibly matching TRBD1 (6 bases). The V and J ends lost 0 bases and 7 bases respectively, with 13 bases between them. This CDR3 is built from 15 residues. Germline CDR1 is MNHNS and CDR2 is SASEGT. The CDR3 nucleotides read TGTGCCAGCAGTGAAGCCTCACAGGGTCGAAATGAGCAGTTCTTC. It specifies CASSEASQGRNEQFF.

J is TRBJ2-3 and V is TRBV5-6; maybe TRBD2 (6 bases). The V and J ends lost 0 bases and 8 bases respectively, with 13 bases between them. The CDR3 loop spans 14 amino acids. Germline-derived CDR1 and CDR2 are SGHDT and YYEEEE. This CDR3 reads CASSLVGQGGTQYF. The CDR3 DNA reads as TGTGCCAGCAGCTTGGTTGGGCAGGGAGGTACGCAGTATTTT.

J is TRBJ2-7 and V is TRBV5-6; 8 positions match TRBD1. This CDR3 is 13 amino acids long. V trimming: 2 bases; J trimming: 5 bases; junction bases outside the gene matches: 3. The germline CDR1 and CDR2 sequences are SGHDT and YYEEEE. In DNA form, the CDR3 reads TGTGCCAGCAGCTTCTGGACAGGGAACGAGCAGTACTTC. Encoded protein: CASSFWTGNEQYF.

CDR3 in amino acids: CASNLRGQETQYF. For the CDR3, the DNA is TGTGCCAGCAACCTCCGGGGTCAGGAGACCCAGTACTTC. This chain links TRBV6-5 with TRBJ2-5; TRBD2 is a possible D gene (5 bases). The CDR3 is 13 residues long. Per germline, CDR1 MNHEY and CDR2 SVGAGI. Deletions cut 7 bases from V and 5 bases from J, with 14 bases between.

The chain has TRBV11-3 and TRBJ1-1; D gene uncertain. The CDR3 contains 15 residues. V lost 5 bases, J lost 4 bases, and 17 bases lay in between. Germline assignment: CDR1 SGHNT and CDR2 YENEEA. DNA for the CDR3: TGTGCCAGCAGCCCATTGGACGGCACGTTCACTGAAGCTTTCTTT. Translated, it gives CASSPLDGTFTEAFF.

V gene TRBV25-1 combines with J gene TRBJ2-2; D gene unclear. V was pared by 4 bases and J by 1 base, with 4 bases between. CDR3 length equals 13 residues. From germline, CDR1 is MGHDK and CDR2 SYGVNS. This CDR3 is CASSVGNTGELFF. CDR3 coding DNA: TGTGCCAGCAGTGTTGGGAACACCGGGGAGCTGTTTTTT.

The CDR3 nucleotides are TGTGCCAGCAGTCTGGGACTACTCCTGTTCTTC. Its translation is CASSLGLLLFF. J is TRBJ2-1 and V is TRBV12-3 or TRBV12-4; TRBD2 matches 7 bases. This CDR3 is 11 amino acids long. The ends lost 5 bases at V and 15 bases at J; junction bases unmatched: 7.

The CDR3 region is CASSGGLGYTF. CDR3 sequence (DNA): TGTGCCAGCAGTGGCGGGCTCGGCTACACCTTC. The chain is built from TRBV27 and TRBJ1-2; D unresolved. V lost 5 bases and J lost 8, with 9 bases in between. CDR1 and CDR2 (germline): MNHEY, SMNVEV (reference sequence). This CDR3 is 11 amino acids long.

V is TRBV11-2 and J is TRBJ1-2; D is uncertain. The V and J ends lost 2 bases and 6 bases respectively, with 13 bases between them. The CDR3 extends over 14 amino acids. The germline V gene has CDR1 SGHAT and CDR2 FQNNGV. The CDR3 nucleotides are TGTGCCAGCAGCTTACCCGCCCGAGGGAATGGCTACACCTTC. Translation gives CASSLPARGNGYTF.

The V call is TRBV12-5, the J call TRBJ2-3; no clear D gene. Germline loops: CDR1 LGHNT, CDR2 FRNRAP. Trimming left V 4 bases short and J 1 base short, with 15 bases between. This CDR3 spans 16 amino acids. The CDR3 sequence: CASGYWMPLRTDTQYF. In nucleotides, the CDR3 is TGTGCTAGTGGTTACTGGATGCCCCTGCGCACAGATACGCAGTATTTT.

The genes are TRBV11-1 and TRBJ2-1; perhaps TRBD2 as D (6 bases). Germline V CDR1 and CDR2: SGHAT, FQDESV (reference sequence). The V and J ends lost 3 bases and 7 bases respectively, with 10 bases between them. CDR3 size: 13 residues. In DNA, the CDR3 is TGTGCCAGCAGCTTTGCGGGAAGGAATGAGCAGTTCTTC. As protein: CASSFAGRNEQFF.

The rearrangement joins TRBV5-1 to TRBJ1-2; unclear D gene. V shed 2 bases and J shed 5 bases, with 16 bases lying between them. CDR1 SGHRS and CDR2 YFSETQ come from the germline V gene. There are 15 residues in the CDR3. The CDR3 reads CASSLTLAAEYGYTF. The CDR3 DNA follows: TGCGCCAGCAGCTTAACGCTGGCCGCAGAATATGGCTACACCTTC.